This T cell receptor (beta chain) was retrieved from a study of immune evolution from preneoplasia to lung adenocarcinoma. Overall study findings and caveats: Normal lung had the highest top T cell clone frequencies.

In this sample, this clone turned up a few times. Its antigen is unknown. Data came from immunoSEQ multiplex PCR; TCRdb stores just in-frame clones and leaves some out. The sample has approximately 4,300 clones; approximately 82% are singletons. Germline V gene sequence: CDR1 SNHLY, CDR2 FYNNEI. The CDR3 consists of 13 residues. The trim removed 4 bases at V and 7 bases at J, leaving 3 bases unmatched. The sequence was obtained from a person in their 70s with lung adenocarcinoma. The chain is built from TRBV2 and TRBJ2-1; 8 nucleotides line up with TRBD1. Specimen: FFPE lung adenocarcinoma in situ tissue. For the CDR3, the DNA is TGTGCCAGCAGTGGACAGGGGATGAATGAGCAGTTCTTC. It encodes CASSGQGMNEQFF.